What follows are 24 T cell receptor beta chains derived from one specimen sequenced in a study of blood T cell repertoires in COVID-19. The data were produced by immunoSEQ multiplex PCR, yet TCRdb's version contains in-frame clones alone and is incomplete. The table has roughly 200,000 clones, approximately 81% seen once. The sample was PBMCs or T cells enriched from blood (not recorded which). The receptors here all came from a man in his forties who had recovered from COVID-19.

The genes are TRBV2 and TRBJ1-5; tentatively, D is TRBD1 (6 bases). CDR1 and CDR2 from the germline V gene are SNHLY and FYNNEI. Trimming shortened V by 6 bases and J by 2 bases, and 11 bases separated the two germline ends. This CDR3 has 14 amino acids. The CDR3 sequence is CASRVQGGNQPQHF. CDR3 nucleotide sequence: TGTGCCAGCAGAGTACAGGGTGGCAATCAGCCCCAGCATTTT.

The chain is built from TRBV10-1 and TRBJ2-3; D is unresolved. CDR1 is WNHNN and CDR2 is SYGVQD in the germline V gene (reference sequence). V gave up 3 bases and J gave up 2 bases, with 12 bases separating them. This CDR3 is built from 15 residues. CDR3 coding DNA: TGCGCCAGCAGTGATGGGCAGCCACCCACAGATACGCAGTATTTT. Translating it yields CASSDGQPPTDTQYF.

The V gene is TRBV12-3 or TRBV12-4, the J gene TRBJ2-5; 8 bases agree with TRBD2. The CDR3 has 12 amino acids. Losses at the gene ends were 10 bases for V and 7 bases for J; bases not matched to a gene: 8. Here the CDR3 reads CATRGGPGTQYF. The CDR3 DNA reads TGTGCCACACGGGGGGGCCCCGGGACCCAGTACTTC.

The V gene is TRBV20-1, the J gene TRBJ2-7, with D possibly being TRBD1 (5 bases). Deletions cut 6 bases from V and 2 bases from J, with 8 bases between. The germline V gene encodes CDR1 DFQATT and CDR2 SNEGSKA (reference sequence). This CDR3 is 11 amino acids long. The CDR3 spells CSAIGAYEQYF. In nucleotides, the CDR3 is TGCAGTGCCATAGGGGCCTACGAGCAGTACTTC.

The J gene is TRBJ1-5, the V gene TRBV10-2; maybe TRBD1 (6 bases). The CDR3 is 13 amino acids. Trimming removed 5 bases at V and 4 bases at J, with 9 bases between. Looked up from germline, CDR1 is WSHSY and CDR2 is SAAADI. The CDR3 is CASSTDSNQPQHF. CDR3 in DNA: TGCGCCAGCAGTACGGACAGTAATCAGCCCCAGCATTTT.

The rearrangement links TRBV2 to TRBJ1-2, with D perhaps TRBD1 (6 bases). CDR1 SNHLY and CDR2 FYNNEI come from the germline V gene. V was pared by 6 bases and J by 3 bases, with 11 bases between. The CDR3 loop spans 13 amino acids. CDR3 protein: CASRDTGYYGYTF. In DNA form, the CDR3 reads TGTGCCAGCAGGGACACAGGGTACTATGGCTACACCTTC.

The chain links TRBV18 to TRBJ2-5; TRBD2 is a possible D gene (5 bases). Germline V lookup: CDR1 KGHSH, CDR2 LQKENI. V was shortened by 7 bases and J by 4 bases, with 16 bases between the two germline ends. This CDR3 region has 14 residues. The CDR3 DNA is TGTGCCAGCTTTATCACTGCCGGAGGAGAGACCCAGTACTTC. It is translated as CASFITAGGETQYF.

The CDR3 DNA reads TGTGCCAGCAGCCCCGGGACTAGCGGGATGCGAGATACGCAGTATTTT. It yields the protein CASSPGTSGMRDTQYF. The chain carries TRBV14 and TRBJ2-3; TRBD2 matches 13 bases. Per germline, CDR1 SGHDN and CDR2 FVKESK. This CDR3 has 16 residues. V was pared by 4 bases and J by 5 bases, with 6 bases of the junction left unmatched.

The genes are TRBV5-3 and TRBJ1-1; D not resolved. TRBV5-3 is flagged as an ORF with uncertain function. Trimming stripped 2 bases from V and 2 bases from J, with 10 bases between. The CDR3 sequence is 14 residues long. CDR3 coding DNA: TGTGCCAGAAGCTTCAGTCAGACAAACACTGAAGCTTTCTTT. Its translation is CARSFSQTNTEAFF.

This clone was counted once. The chain recombines TRBV19 with TRBJ1-2, with D unresolved. This CDR3 is built from 14 residues. Germline V gives CDR1 LNHDA, CDR2 SQIVND (reference sequence). Trimming pared 3 bases from V and 0 bases from J, leaving 8 bases between. This CDR3 reads CASSMADTNYGYTF. CDR3 in DNA: TGTGCCAGTAGTATGGCTGATACTAACTATGGCTACACCTTC.

This chain connects TRBV7-3 to TRBJ2-5, with D maybe TRBD1 (6 bases). The CDR3 is made up of 13 amino acids. Germline V CDR1 and CDR2: SGHTA, FQGTGA. Trimming removed 4 bases at V and 5 bases at J, with 11 bases between. The CDR3 loop reads CASSSQGFETQYF. Here the CDR3 DNA reads TGTGCCAGCAGCTCACAGGGTTTTGAGACCCAGTACTTC. Looking up the rest from reference TRBV7-3 and TRBJ2-5 gives the full variable domain: GAGVSQTPSNKVTEKGKYVELRCDPISGHTALYWYRQSLGQGPEFLIYFQGTGAADDSGLPNDRFFAVRPEGSVSTLKIQRTERGDSAVYLCASSSQGFETQYFGPGTRLLVL.

This clone was detected only a few times. V gene TRBV12-3 or TRBV12-4 combines with J gene TRBJ1-1; D not certain. The CDR3 loop spans 13 amino acids. Trimming took off 8 bases at V and 7 bases at J, with 17 bases between the two ends. DNA of the CDR3: TGTGCCAGCGGCCCAGGCTCTAACCTTGAAGCTTTCTTT. Translated, it gives CASGPGSNLEAFF.

This clone appeared a single time. The rearrangement uses TRBV13 and TRBJ1-6; D ambiguous. Deletions cut 0 bases from V and 13 bases from J, with 7 bases between. Germline V gene sequence: CDR1 PRHDT, CDR2 FYEKMQ (reference sequence). The CDR3 has 12 amino acids. The CDR3 is CASSLGQPPLHF. In DNA form, the CDR3 reads TGTGCCAGCAGCTTAGGACAGCCGCCCCTCCACTTT.

The chain couples TRBV28 to TRBJ1-1, with no clear D. CDR1 and CDR2 (germline): MDHEN, SYDVKM. V gave up 5 bases and J gave up 2 bases, with 12 bases separating them. There are 14 residues in the CDR3. The CDR3 sequence: CASSPPTGNTEAFF. The CDR3 DNA sequence: TGTGCCAGCAGTCCACCGACTGGAAACACTGAAGCTTTCTTT.

The chain combines TRBV6-2 or TRBV6-3 with TRBJ2-2; TRBD2 might be the D (6 bases). V lost 1 base to trimming and J lost 2 bases, with 8 bases between them. The germline V gene has CDR1 MNHEY and CDR2 SVGEGT. The CDR3 extends over 15 amino acids. CDR3 sequence: CASSYYGLNTGELFF. DNA of the CDR3: TGTGCCAGCAGTTACTACGGACTAAACACCGGGGAGCTGTTTTTT.

This sequence joins TRBV9 and TRBJ2-6; D perhaps matches TRBD1 (7 bases). The V gene's germline CDR1 is SGDLS and CDR2 YYNGEE. CDR3 length: 17 residues. Trimming took off 6 bases at V and 0 bases at J, with 16 bases between the two ends. The CDR3 DNA is TGTGCCAGCACCGAACCGGGGGACAGCTCTGGGGCCAACGTCCTGACTTTC. It is translated as CASTEPGDSSGANVLTF.

V usage is TRBV11-2 and J usage is TRBJ1-1; D is possibly TRBD1 (6 bases). Germline V gives CDR1 SGHAT, CDR2 FQNNGV. V was trimmed by 6 bases and J by 1 base, leaving 12 bases between them. CDR3 length: 14 amino acids. Written as DNA, the CDR3 is TGTGCCAGCAGTTCCACAGGGTCGAACACTGAAGCTTTCTTT. This encodes CASSSTGSNTEAFF.

This chain uses TRBV7-3 with TRBJ2-1, with 13 bases aligning to TRBD2. V lost 5 bases, J lost 3 bases, and 7 bases stayed unmatched. This CDR3 comprises 17 residues. Germline V lookup: CDR1 SGHTA, CDR2 FQGTGA. The CDR3, as DNA: TGTGCCAGCAGCACCTCCGGGACTAGCGGGAACTACAATGAGCAGTTCTTC. Translating it yields CASSTSGTSGNYNEQFF.

V usage is TRBV9 and J usage is TRBJ1-1, with TRBD1 as a possible D gene (5 bases). Trimming took off 6 bases at V and 1 base at J, with 16 bases between the two ends. There are 15 residues in the CDR3. CDR1 is SGDLS, CDR2 YYNGEE, per germline. The CDR3 protein is CASTPKGGENTEAFF. CDR3 DNA: TGTGCCAGCACCCCAAAGGGAGGGGAGAACACTGAAGCTTTCTTT.

This rearrangement joins TRBV9 to TRBJ1-4; 7 nucleotides align to TRBD1. V lost 0 bases and J lost 5; bases outside the gene matches: 4. The germline CDR1 and CDR2 sequences are SGDLS and YYNGEE. CDR3 length equals 15 residues. This CDR3 reads CASSVEGAQNEKLFF. Here the CDR3 DNA reads TGTGCCAGCAGCGTAGAGGGGGCCCAAAATGAAAAACTGTTTTTT.

The chain uses TRBV11-2 and TRBJ2-7; 12 bases align to TRBD1. The CDR3 covers 15 residues. V trimming: 5 bases; J trimming: 3 bases; junction bases outside the gene matches: 5. CDR1 is SGHAT and CDR2 is FQNNGV in the germline V gene. The CDR3 sequence: CASSLGTGGFYEQYF. The CDR3 DNA reads as TGTGCCAGCAGCCTTGGGACAGGGGGCTTCTACGAGCAGTACTTC.

This rearrangement joins TRBV27 to TRBJ1-2; TRBD1 matches 7 bases. Per germline, CDR1 MNHEY and CDR2 SMNVEV (reference sequence). This CDR3 region has 15 residues. Trimming cost V 6 bases and J 8 bases; bases outside gene matches: 15. Written as DNA, the CDR3 is TGTGCCAGCAGGCGGACCGGGACAGCTTTCGGGGGCTACACCTTC. It yields the protein CASRRTGTAFGGYTF.

V usage is TRBV6-5 and J usage is TRBJ2-1; TRBD2 matches at 8 bases. J lost 5 bases, V lost 6 bases, and 6 bases had no gene match. The germline gives CDR1 MNHEY, CDR2 SVGAGI. There are 14 residues in the CDR3. CDR3 protein: CASRVLAGHNEQFF. The CDR3, as DNA: TGTGCCAGCAGGGTTTTAGCGGGGCACAATGAGCAGTTCTTC.

This sequence joins TRBV19 and TRBJ1-1, with D maybe TRBD1 (6 bases). CDR3 length: 15 residues. Germline CDR1 reads LNHDA; CDR2 reads SQIVND (reference sequence). With 7 bases removed from V and 1 base from J, the gap between germline ends came to 16 bases. The CDR3 coding sequence is TGTGCCAGTACCACGACCGGGACACCGAACACTGAAGCTTTCTTT. Translating it yields CASTTTGTPNTEAFF.